This entry concerns a single TCR beta chain. Its antigen is unknown. The CDR3 has 14 residues. Deletions cut 6 bases from V and 7 bases from J, with 13 bases between. From germline, CDR1 is SNHLY and CDR2 FYNNEI. Graves' hyperthyroidism without ophthalmopathy progression within 18 months was termed stable. Diagnosing involved the use of clinical symptoms, serum thyroxine and TRAb, thyroid ultrasound and orbital computed tomography. This sample was included in a study of T cells in Graves' hyperthyroidism and ophthalmopathy. Overall study context: Specimen type is peripheral blood, collected at initial diagnosis prior to any treatment.

TCR beta CDR3 region amplification was performed from RNA transcripts. With the HTBI primer set, the TCR CDR3 went through a first round of RT-PCR. MiXCR, applied by TCRdb to the multiplex PCR reads, yields one record per CDR3 protein. This sample has about 840,000 distinct CDR3 sequences, with roughly 40% found just once. General study findings and limits: Ophthalmopathy was told apart from stable hyperthyroidism by a 13 V-J model.

Sequencing was carried out using blood. The V and J genes are TRBV2 and TRBJ1-6; tentative D call: TRBD1 (5 bases). The origin of this receptor is a man aged 18 to 29 with Graves' hyperthyroidism. For the CDR3, the DNA is TGTGCCAGCAGCTCCGAGGGGCCGAATTCACCCCTCCACTTT. It is translated as CASSSEGPNSPLHF.